One T cell receptor (beta chain) is described in this entry. This specimen comes from a study of blood T cell repertoires in COVID-19. Turning to the study itself: Samples taken during acute and convalescent COVID-19 were collected in the United States, Italy and Spain. PBMCs, B-cell-depleted T cells, or T cells provided the cDNA or gDNA that made up the material.

Seattle's cohort entered during active infection and was followed longitudinally. Profiled with immunoSEQ multiplex PCR; TCRdb holds only in-frame clones, not every one. This sample has approximately 290,000 clones; roughly 84% occur once, and the top ten carry more than 15%. CDR1 and CDR2 from the germline V gene are SGHNT and YYREEE (reference sequence). Trimming took off 9 bases at V and 3 bases at J, with 14 bases between the two ends. CDR3 length: 13 amino acids. The rearrangement uses TRBV5-4 and TRBJ2-3; D perhaps matches TRBD1 (7 bases). Sequenced material: peripheral blood. The receptor was derived from a person aged 70 to 85 with COVID-19, enrolled during active disease. CDR3 DNA: TGTGCCACTTCACAGGGGAGGACAGATACGCAGTATTTT. The encoded protein is CATSQGRTDTQYF.